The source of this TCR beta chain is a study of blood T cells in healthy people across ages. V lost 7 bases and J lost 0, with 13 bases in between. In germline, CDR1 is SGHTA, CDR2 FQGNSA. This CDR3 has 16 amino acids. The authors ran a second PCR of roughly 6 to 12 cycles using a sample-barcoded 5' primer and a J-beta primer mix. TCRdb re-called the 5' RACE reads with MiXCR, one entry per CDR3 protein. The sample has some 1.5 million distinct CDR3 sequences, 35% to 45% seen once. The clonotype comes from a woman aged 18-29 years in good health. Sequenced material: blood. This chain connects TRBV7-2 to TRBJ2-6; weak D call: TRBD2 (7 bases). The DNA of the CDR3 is TGTGCCAGCACAAGGGGGGGCCTCTCTGGGGCCAACGTCCTGACTTTC. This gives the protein CASTRGGLSGANVLTF.